The 22 T cell receptor beta chains below were found in one sample sequenced in a study of blood T cell repertoires in COVID-19. Sequencing was performed with immunoSEQ multiplex PCR; in TCRdb, only in-frame clones are kept and a portion is missing. The sample consists of about 35,000 clones, roughly 73% of them appearing once. The source material was peripheral blood. The receptors originated from an elderly man with active or convalescent COVID-19.

The chain's CDR3 is CASSPQGGGRGEETQYF. As DNA, the CDR3 is TGTGCCAGCAGTCCCCAAGGTGGCGGGAGGGGGGAAGAGACCCAGTACTTC. The V call is TRBV6-6, the J call TRBJ2-5; 9 bases are a match to TRBD2. This CDR3 spans 17 amino acids. V trimming: 5 bases; J trimming: 3 bases; junction bases outside the gene matches: 13. The germline V gene encodes CDR1 MNHNY and CDR2 SVGAGI (reference sequence).

This rearrangement joins TRBV10-1 to TRBJ2-5, with 11 bases identical to TRBD2. The CDR3 spans 16 residues. V shed 2 bases, J shed 4 bases, and the junction held 6 bases outside the gene matches. Germline V gives CDR1 WNHNN, CDR2 SYGVQD (reference sequence). As DNA, the CDR3 is TGCGCCAGCAGTGAGATTATAGCGGGAGGGCGAGAGACCCAGTACTTC. Its translation is CASSEIIAGGRETQYF.

This clone appeared a few times. The rearrangement links TRBV19 to TRBJ1-1; 10 nucleotides agree with TRBD1. J lost 5 bases, V lost 4 bases, and 4 bases had no gene match. This CDR3 is built from 14 residues. CDR1 is LNHDA and CDR2 is SQIVND in the germline V gene (reference sequence). The CDR3 DNA follows: TGTGCCAGTAGTACGACAGGGGGCGAGACTGAAGCTTTCTTT. Its protein is CASSTTGGETEAFF.

The rearrangement links TRBV2 to TRBJ2-1, with D possibly being TRBD1 (5 bases). V was trimmed by 4 bases and J by 10 bases, leaving 8 bases between them. Per germline, CDR1 SNHLY and CDR2 FYNNEI. The CDR3 spans 11 residues. CDR3 sequence (DNA): TGTGCCAGCAGTGTACAGGCAGAGCAGTTCTTC. Protein sequence: CASSVQAEQFF.

The V gene is TRBV28, the J gene TRBJ1-4, with 8 bases aligning to TRBD1. This CDR3 region has 14 residues. Germline CDR1 MDHEN, CDR2 SYDVKM. V shed 3 bases, J shed 8 bases, and the junction held 5 bases outside the gene matches. The CDR3 region has the DNA TGTGCCAGCAGTTTTTCGGGACAGGCGGAAAAACTGTTTTTT. This encodes CASSFSGQAEKLFF.

V is TRBV2 and J is TRBJ2-7; perhaps TRBD1 as D (6 bases). Trimming pared 5 bases from V and 2 bases from J, leaving 7 bases between. Germline V gene sequence: CDR1 SNHLY, CDR2 FYNNEI. The CDR3 runs to 12 residues. CDR3 DNA sequence: TGTGCCAGCAGTTCAGGGGCCTACGAGCAGTACTTC. Residues: CASSSGAYEQYF.

This sequence joins TRBV19 and TRBJ2-5; perhaps TRBD1 as D (6 bases). Germline V gives CDR1 LNHDA, CDR2 SQIVND (reference sequence). Trimming left V 3 bases short and J 2 bases short, with 13 bases between. This CDR3 is built from 15 residues. DNA of the CDR3: TGTGCCAGTAGTATCGGGACAACAACTCAAGAGACCCAGTACTTC. Its translation is CASSIGTTTQETQYF.

The V gene is TRBV6-5, the J gene TRBJ1-2; D uncertain. Germline V gives CDR1 MNHEY, CDR2 SVGAGI. CDR3 length: 12 amino acids. Trimming took 2 bases from V and 7 from J, leaving 8 bases between them. CDR3 amino acids: CASSYHGGGYTF. CDR3 DNA: TGTGCCAGCAGTTACCACGGAGGTGGCTACACCTTC.

The chain carries TRBV10-2 and TRBJ1-1, with unresolved D. The CDR3 spans 13 residues. With 6 bases removed from V and 0 bases from J, the gap between germline ends came to 8 bases. Germline lookup yields CDR1 WSHSY and CDR2 SAAADI. CDR3 nucleotide sequence: TGCGCCAGCAGCGGGATAATGAACACTGAAGCTTTCTTT. It encodes CASSGIMNTEAFF.

The chain joins TRBV11-2 to TRBJ1-2; the match to TRBD1 covers 9 bases. This CDR3 region has 17 residues. Trimming cost V 2 bases and J 4 bases; bases outside gene matches: 11. Per the germline V gene, CDR1 is SGHAT and CDR2 is FQNNGV. CDR3 in DNA: TGTGCCAGCAGCTTACAGAGGGGACAGGGAGGGTTCTATGGCTACACCTTC. As protein: CASSLQRGQGGFYGYTF.

The chain has TRBV5-8 and TRBJ2-1; TRBD2 aligns across 12 bases. The CDR3 totals 16 residues. J lost 6 bases, V lost 0 bases, and 4 bases had no gene match. Germline values: CDR1 SGHTS, CDR2 YDEGEE. The CDR3 spells CASSLASGREGNEQFF. Here the CDR3 DNA reads TGTGCCAGCAGCTTGGCTAGCGGGAGGGAGGGCAATGAGCAGTTCTTC.

The rearrangement uses TRBV3-1 (or the pseudogene TRBV3-2) and TRBJ2-7, with TRBD2 matching over 8 bases. The CDR3 is 14 residues long. Per germline, CDR1 LGHDT and CDR2 YNNKEL (reference sequence). J gave up 3 bases and V 1 base, and 2 bases lay outside the gene matches. CDR3 loop: CASSQAGGLYEQYF. The CDR3 DNA follows: TGTGCCAGCAGCCAAGCGGGAGGGCTCTACGAGCAGTACTTC.

Worth noting for this clone: This sample also contains other DNA sequences that code for the same CDR3. This chain joins TRBV6-5 and TRBJ1-1; D possibly corresponds to TRBD1 (5 bases). This CDR3 is 15 amino acids long. V lost 0 bases and J lost 5, with 13 bases in between. From germline, CDR1 is MNHEY and CDR2 SVGAGI. In DNA form, the CDR3 reads TGTGCCAGCAGTTACTCGATTCGGGGGGGGACTGAAGCTTTCTTT. Translating it yields CASSYSIRGGTEAFF.

This clone came up once. This chain links TRBV2 with TRBJ2-7; 10 bases are a match to TRBD2. The germline gives CDR1 SNHLY, CDR2 FYNNEI. With V trimmed by 6 bases and J by 7 bases, 9 bases remained unmatched. The CDR3 consists of 14 residues. In DNA form, the CDR3 reads TGTGCCAGCAGGGGGGCGAGCGGGAGGGGAGAGCAGTACTTC. This gives the protein CASRGASGRGEQYF.

This chain joins TRBV6-5 and TRBJ1-1, with 9 bases that match TRBD1. V lost 10 bases and J lost 7; bases outside the gene matches: 7. Germline CDR1 reads MNHEY; CDR2 reads SVGAGI. This CDR3 region has 12 residues. The CDR3: CATRDRVHEAFF. CDR3 bases: TGTGCCACCCGGGACAGGGTCCATGAAGCTTTCTTT.

The J gene is TRBJ2-2, the V gene TRBV7-9; 7 positions agree with TRBD1. Losses at the gene ends were 1 base for V and 1 base for J; bases not matched to a gene: 3. The length of the CDR3 is 16 residues. Germline CDR1 SEHNR, CDR2 FQNEAQ (reference sequence). The CDR3 sequence: CASSLGQGGNTGELFF. For the CDR3, the DNA is TGTGCCAGCAGCTTAGGACAGGGCGGGAACACCGGGGAGCTGTTTTTT.

V is TRBV28 and J is TRBJ1-3, with D hard to call. The V end was cut by 3 bases, the J end by 1 base, with 16 bases between. The germline V gene encodes CDR1 MDHEN and CDR2 SYDVKM. The CDR3 length is 17 residues. The CDR3, as DNA: TGTGCCAGCAGTTTTCACGCCAGAACGAAATCTGGAAACACCATATATTTT. It codes for CASSFHARTKSGNTIYF. Full variable domain (outside the CDR3, taken from reference TRBV28 and TRBJ1-3): DVKVTQSSRYLVKRTGEKVFLECVQDMDHENMFWYRQDPGLGLRLIYFSYDVKMKEKGDIPEGYSVSREKKERFSLILESASTNQTSMYLCASSFHARTKSGNTIYFGEGSWLTVV.

The V call is TRBV7-9, the J call TRBJ2-7; 7 nucleotides align to TRBD1. The germline CDR1 and CDR2 sequences are SEHNR and FQNEAQ (reference sequence). V was clipped by 5 bases and J by 3 bases; unmatched bases: 4. The CDR3 sequence is 13 residues long. CDR3 region: CASSNRDSYEQYF. The CDR3 DNA reads as TGTGCCAGCAGCAACCGGGACAGCTACGAGCAGTACTTC.

The chain joins TRBV5-6 to TRBJ1-6; D possibly corresponds to TRBD1 (6 bases). In germline, CDR1 is SGHDT, CDR2 YYEEEE. Trimming took off 0 bases at V and 4 bases at J, with 8 bases between the two ends. This CDR3 is built from 15 residues. For the CDR3, the DNA is TGTGCCAGCAGCTTGGGGCAGGGGTATAATTCACCCCTCCACTTT. Protein sequence: CASSLGQGYNSPLHF.

The chain links TRBV18 to TRBJ2-7, with 7 bases matching TRBD1. This CDR3 contains 17 residues. J gave up 3 bases and V 3 bases, and 14 bases lay outside the gene matches. The V gene's germline CDR1 is KGHSH and CDR2 LQKENI. CDR3 amino acids: CASSPPSSGGVSYEQYF. The CDR3 region has the DNA TGTGCCAGCTCACCGCCTTCCTCAGGGGGAGTAAGCTACGAGCAGTACTTC.

J is TRBJ2-6 and V is TRBV12-3 or TRBV12-4; D gene ambiguous. V lost 2 bases and J 13 bases, leaving 6 bases between the germline ends. The CDR3 sequence is 11 residues long. CDR3 DNA sequence: TGTGCCAGCAGTTTATATCCGGTCCTGACTTTC. Its translation: CASSLYPVLTF.

The rearrangement joins TRBV11-3 to TRBJ1-3, with D unclear. V was clipped by 4 bases and J by 2 bases, with 12 bases between them. The CDR3 runs 15 residues. Germline CDR1 reads SGHNT; CDR2 reads YENEEA. CDR3 residues: CASSSHGDAGNTIYF. The DNA for the CDR3 is TGTGCCAGCAGCTCCCACGGGGATGCTGGAAACACCATATATTTT.